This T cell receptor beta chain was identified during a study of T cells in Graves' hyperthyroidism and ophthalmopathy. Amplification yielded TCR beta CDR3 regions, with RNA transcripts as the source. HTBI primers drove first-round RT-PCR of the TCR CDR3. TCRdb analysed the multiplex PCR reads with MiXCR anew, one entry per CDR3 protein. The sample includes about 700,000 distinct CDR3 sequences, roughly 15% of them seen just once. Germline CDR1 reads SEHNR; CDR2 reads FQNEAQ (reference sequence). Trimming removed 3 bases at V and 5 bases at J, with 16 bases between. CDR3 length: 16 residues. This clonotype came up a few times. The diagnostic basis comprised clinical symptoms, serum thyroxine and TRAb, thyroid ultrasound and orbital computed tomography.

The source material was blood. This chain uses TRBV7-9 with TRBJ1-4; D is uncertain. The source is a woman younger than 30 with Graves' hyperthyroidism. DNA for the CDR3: TGTGCCAGCAGCTTCAATCCCCGCCTCTTAAATGAAAAACTGTTTTTT. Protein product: CASSFNPRLLNEKLFF.